This T cell receptor beta chain was recorded in a study of blood T cell repertoires in COVID-19. Background on the study: COVID-19 samples, acute and convalescent, were from the United States, Italy and Spain. The analysed material was cDNA or gDNA that came from T cells, B-cell-depleted T cells, or PBMCs.

Those enrolled in Seattle joined during active infection and were followed longitudinally afterward. Per the authors' pipeline: The assay estimated nucleated cells by amplifying reference gene primers. Using immunoSEQ multiplex PCR, the repertoire was profiled, and TCRdb retains in-frame clones only, with some absent. V, J and clone size are those of that table, while D and trimming were read from the DNA. The sample records over 450,000 clones, 85% to 90% being singletons. The sample was peripheral blood. This sequence was found in a woman in her 50s with COVID-19, enrolled during active disease.

CDR3 protein: CSGTSGLDEQFF. CDR3 bases: TGCAGCGGGACTAGCGGGCTCGATGAGCAGTTCTTC. This chain connects TRBV29-1 to TRBJ2-1; 11 nucleotides align to TRBD2. Germline CDR1 reads SQVTM; CDR2 reads ANQGSEA. The CDR3 loop spans 12 amino acids. The junction had 4 bases not matched to a gene; V was cut back by 7 bases and J by 8 bases.